This T cell receptor beta chain appears in the sequencing data of a study of blood T cell repertoires in COVID-19. About the research overall: COVID-19 samples from acute and convalescent phases originated in the United States, Italy and Spain. The cDNA or gDNA used as material had been derived from T cells, B-cell-depleted T cells, or PBMCs.

Per the original methods: The authors estimated nucleated cell counts from reference gene primer amplification. Using immunoSEQ multiplex PCR, the repertoire was profiled, and TCRdb retains in-frame clones only, with some absent. The D gene and trimming were derived from the DNA, and the V and J assignments and clone size from that table. The repertoire holds approximately 150,000 clones, 75% to 85% seen once, with roughly 7.2% in the top ten. Trimming cost V 1 base and J 4 bases, with 9 bases left between them. The length of the CDR3 is 14 residues. CDR1 is MNHNS, CDR2 SASEGT, per germline. This clone has a handful of counts.

Sequencing was carried out using peripheral blood. This chain connects TRBV6-1 to TRBJ2-3, with D possibly being TRBD2 (7 bases). The sequence was collected from a woman in her fifties or sixties in a cohort sampled during active or convalescent COVID-19. CDR3 nucleotide sequence: TGTGCCAGCAGTGAAGGAGGGGGGGCAGATACGCAGTATTTT. This gives the protein CASSEGGGADTQYF.